Listed below are T cell receptor beta chains from one sample, sequenced in a study of shared clonotypes between healthy human individuals. Profiled with immunoSEQ multiplex PCR; TCRdb holds only in-frame clones, not every one. The sample yields under 600,000 clones, 95% to 98% seen once. The sequenced sample consisted of naive CD4+ T cells sorted from blood. These TCRs come from a woman aged 25-40 years in good health. Both conserved end residues are part of each CDR3. D genes are given only for firm matches. A row's size may be missing; if present it is once, few, many or a size class.

V,J,size,D,CDR3,DNA
TRBV21-1,TRBJ2-3,once,NA,CASSKGPSGHTDTQYF,TGTGCCAGCAGCAAAGGTCCTAGCGGACACACAGATACGCAGTATTTT
TRBV19,TRBJ2-2,NA,TRBD2,CASSDSGRRAGELFF,TGTGCCAGTAGTGATAGCGGGAGACGGGCCGGGGAGCTGTTTTTT
TRBV10-3,TRBJ2-5,NA,TRBD2,CAINKAGVGETQYF,TGTGCCATCAACAAAGCGGGAGTCGGAGAGACCCAGTACTTC
TRBV11-2,TRBJ2-7,NA,NA,CASSFQFYEQYF,TGTGCCAGCAGCTTTCAGTTTTACGAGCAGTACTTC
TRBV18,TRBJ2-7,NA,TRBD2,CASSTRLAGGSYEQYF,TGTGCCAGCTCAACCCGACTAGCGGGAGGTTCCTACGAGCAGTACTTC
TRBV5-1,TRBJ2-5,once,TRBD2,CASSLPSGRAGETQYF,TGCGCCAGCAGCTTGCCTAGCGGGAGGGCCGGAGAGACCCAGTACTTC
TRBV27,TRBJ2-5,NA,TRBD2,CASSSWTSGNQETQYF,TGTGCCAGCAGTTCTTGGACTAGCGGAAACCAAGAGACCCAGTACTTC
TRBV11-1,TRBJ2-7,once,TRBD1,CASSAWTGGSHNEQYF,TGTGCCAGCAGCGCCTGGACAGGGGGTTCCCATAACGAGCAGTACTTC
TRBV7-2,TRBJ2-3,NA,NA,CASSRTGTTSTDTQYF,TGTGCCAGCAGTCGAACCGGGACAACTAGCACAGATACGCAGTATTTT
TRBV19,TRBJ2-1,NA,TRBD2,CASTIAGTSVYNEQFF,TGTGCCAGTACCATCGCCGGGACTAGCGTCTACAATGAGCAGTTCTTC
TRBV5-8,TRBJ2-3,NA,NA,CASAQAGTDTQYF,TGTGCCAGCGCCCAGGCCGGCACAGATACGCAGTATTTT
TRBV14,TRBJ2-5,NA,NA,CASSHLLAGIWETQYF,TGTGCCAGCAGCCATCTCCTAGCTGGAATCTGGGAGACCCAGTACTTC
TRBV6-5,TRBJ1-1,NA,NA,CASSRVLGTEAFF,TGTGCCAGCAGCAGGGTCTTAGGCACTGAAGCTTTCTTT
TRBV28,TRBJ1-3,once,TRBD1,CASSSQGYGNTIYF,TGTGCCAGCAGTTCACAGGGGTACGGAAACACCATATATTTT
TRBV27,TRBJ2-3,NA,NA,CASSPIEWGGTDTQYF,TGTGCCAGCAGCCCCATTGAGTGGGGGGGCACAGATACGCAGTATTTT